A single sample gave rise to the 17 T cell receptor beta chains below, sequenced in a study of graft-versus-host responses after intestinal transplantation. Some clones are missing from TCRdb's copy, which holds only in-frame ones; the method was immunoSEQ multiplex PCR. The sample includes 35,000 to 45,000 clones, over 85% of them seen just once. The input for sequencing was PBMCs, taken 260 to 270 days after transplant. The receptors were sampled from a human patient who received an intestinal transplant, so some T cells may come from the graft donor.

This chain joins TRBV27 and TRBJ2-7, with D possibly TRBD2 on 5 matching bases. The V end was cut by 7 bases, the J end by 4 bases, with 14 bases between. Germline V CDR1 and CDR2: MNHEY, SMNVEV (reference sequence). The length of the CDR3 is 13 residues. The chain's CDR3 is CASIGTSGYEQYF. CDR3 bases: TGTGCCAGCATAGGCACCTCGGGGTACGAGCAGTACTTC.

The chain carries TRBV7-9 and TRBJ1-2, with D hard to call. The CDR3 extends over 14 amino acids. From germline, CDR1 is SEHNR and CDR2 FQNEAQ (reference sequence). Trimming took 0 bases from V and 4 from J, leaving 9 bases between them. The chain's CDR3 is CASSLARAAYGYTF. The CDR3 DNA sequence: TGTGCCAGCAGCTTAGCAAGGGCAGCCTATGGCTACACCTTC.

In DNA form, the CDR3 reads TGCGCCAGCAGTGATAGGAAACAGGGAGGCAATCAGCCCCAGCATTTT. Its protein is CASSDRKQGGNQPQHF. This chain connects TRBV10-2 to TRBJ1-5; D perhaps matches TRBD1 (6 bases). Trimming shortened V by 3 bases and J by 2 bases, and 14 bases separated the two germline ends. Germline V CDR1 and CDR2: WSHSY, SAAADI. The CDR3 is made up of 16 amino acids.

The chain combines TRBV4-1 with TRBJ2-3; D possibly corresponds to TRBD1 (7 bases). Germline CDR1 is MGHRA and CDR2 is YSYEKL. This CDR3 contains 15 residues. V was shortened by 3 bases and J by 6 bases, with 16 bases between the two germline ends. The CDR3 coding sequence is TGCGCCAGCAGCCAGCAGGGGGGCCTAGCCGATACGCAGTATTTT. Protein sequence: CASSQQGGLADTQYF.

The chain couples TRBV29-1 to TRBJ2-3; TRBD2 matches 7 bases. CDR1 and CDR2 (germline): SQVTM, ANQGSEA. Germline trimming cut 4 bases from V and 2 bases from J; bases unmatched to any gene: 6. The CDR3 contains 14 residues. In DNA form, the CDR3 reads TGCAGCGTTGCTCCGGGGGGATCCACAGATACGCAGTATTTT. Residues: CSVAPGGSTDTQYF.

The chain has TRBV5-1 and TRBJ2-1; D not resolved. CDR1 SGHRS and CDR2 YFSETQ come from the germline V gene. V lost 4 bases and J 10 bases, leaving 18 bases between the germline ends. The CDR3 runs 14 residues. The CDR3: CASSPAGSKGEQFF. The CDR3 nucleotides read TGCGCCAGCAGCCCGGCAGGCTCTAAAGGGGAGCAGTTCTTC.

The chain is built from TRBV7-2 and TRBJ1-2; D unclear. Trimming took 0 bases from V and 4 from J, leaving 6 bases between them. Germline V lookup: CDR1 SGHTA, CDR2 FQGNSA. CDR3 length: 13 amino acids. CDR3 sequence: CASSLAGTYGYTF. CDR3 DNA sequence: TGTGCCAGCAGCTTAGCAGGTACCTATGGCTACACCTTC.

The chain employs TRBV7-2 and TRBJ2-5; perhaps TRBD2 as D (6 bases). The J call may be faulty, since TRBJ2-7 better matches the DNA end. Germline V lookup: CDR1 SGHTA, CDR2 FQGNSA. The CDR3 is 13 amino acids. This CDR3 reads CASSSGSGYEQYF. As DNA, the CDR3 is TGTGCCAGCAGCTCTGGTAGCGGCTACGAGCAGTACTTC.

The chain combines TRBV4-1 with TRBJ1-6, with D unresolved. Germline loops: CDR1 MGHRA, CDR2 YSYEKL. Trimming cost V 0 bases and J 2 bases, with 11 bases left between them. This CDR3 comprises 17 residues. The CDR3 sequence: CASSQDQVRAYNSPLHF. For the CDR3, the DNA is TGCGCCAGCAGCCAAGATCAAGTTCGGGCCTATAATTCACCCCTCCACTTT.

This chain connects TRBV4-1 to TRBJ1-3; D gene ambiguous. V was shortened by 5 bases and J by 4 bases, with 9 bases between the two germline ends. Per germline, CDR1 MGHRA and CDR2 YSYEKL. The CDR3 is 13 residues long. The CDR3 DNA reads TGCGCCAGCAGCTTGGACTTCGGAAACACCATATATTTT. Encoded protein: CASSLDFGNTIYF.

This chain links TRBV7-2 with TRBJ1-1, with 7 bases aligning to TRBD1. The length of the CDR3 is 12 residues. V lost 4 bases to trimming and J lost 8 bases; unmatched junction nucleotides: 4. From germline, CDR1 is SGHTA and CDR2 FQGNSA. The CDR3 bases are TGTGCCAGCAGCTCAAGGACAGGAGAAGCTTTCTTT. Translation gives CASSSRTGEAFF.

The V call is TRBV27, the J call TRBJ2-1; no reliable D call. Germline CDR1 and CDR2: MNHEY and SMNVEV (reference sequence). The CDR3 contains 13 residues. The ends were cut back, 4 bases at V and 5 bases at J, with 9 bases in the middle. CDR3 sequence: CASSSDRNNEQFF. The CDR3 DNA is TGTGCCAGCAGTTCAGACCGAAACAATGAGCAGTTCTTC.

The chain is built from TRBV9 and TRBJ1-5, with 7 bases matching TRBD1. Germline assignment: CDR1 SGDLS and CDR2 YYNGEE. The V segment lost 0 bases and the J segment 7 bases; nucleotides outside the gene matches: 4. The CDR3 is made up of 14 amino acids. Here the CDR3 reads CASSVGQGGQPQHF. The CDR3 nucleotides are TGTGCCAGCAGCGTAGGACAGGGCGGCCAGCCCCAGCATTTT.

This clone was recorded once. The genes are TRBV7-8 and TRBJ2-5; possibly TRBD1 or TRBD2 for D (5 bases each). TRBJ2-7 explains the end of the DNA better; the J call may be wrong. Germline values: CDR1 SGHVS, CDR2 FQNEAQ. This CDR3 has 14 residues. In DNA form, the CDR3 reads TGTGCCAGCAGCCAGGGAGAGGCGTATTACGAGCAGTACTTC. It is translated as CASSQGEAYYEQYF.

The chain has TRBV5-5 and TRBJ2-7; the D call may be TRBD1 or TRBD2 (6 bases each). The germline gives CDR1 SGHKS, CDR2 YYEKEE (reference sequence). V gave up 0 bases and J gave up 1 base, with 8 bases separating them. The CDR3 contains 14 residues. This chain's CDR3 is CASSLEGGSYEQYF. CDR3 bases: TGTGCCAGCAGCTTGGAAGGGGGGTCCTACGAGCAGTACTTC.

CDR3 nucleotides: TGTGCCAGCAATAGACAGCCTAGCAATCAGCCCCAGCATTTT. Residues: CASNRQPSNQPQHF. V gene TRBV6-1 combines with J gene TRBJ1-5, with a possible D match to TRBD1 (5 bases). There are 14 residues in the CDR3. The ends were cut back, 7 bases at V and 0 bases at J, with 10 bases in the middle. Germline lookup yields CDR1 MNHNS and CDR2 SASEGT.

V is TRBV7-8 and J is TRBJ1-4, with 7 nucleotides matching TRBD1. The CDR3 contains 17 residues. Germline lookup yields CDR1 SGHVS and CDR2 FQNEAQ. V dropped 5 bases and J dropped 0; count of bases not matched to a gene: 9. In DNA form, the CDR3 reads TGTGCCAGCAGCGGCCGACAGGGATTGGCAACTAATGAAAAACTGTTTTTT. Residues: CASSGRQGLATNEKLFF. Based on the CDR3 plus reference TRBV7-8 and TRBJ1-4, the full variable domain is GAGVSQSPRYKVAKRGQDVALRCDPISGHVSLFWYQQALGQGPEFLTYFQNEAQLDKSGLPSDRFFAERPEGSVSTLKIQRTQQEDSAVYLCASSGRQGLATNEKLFFGSGTQLSVL.